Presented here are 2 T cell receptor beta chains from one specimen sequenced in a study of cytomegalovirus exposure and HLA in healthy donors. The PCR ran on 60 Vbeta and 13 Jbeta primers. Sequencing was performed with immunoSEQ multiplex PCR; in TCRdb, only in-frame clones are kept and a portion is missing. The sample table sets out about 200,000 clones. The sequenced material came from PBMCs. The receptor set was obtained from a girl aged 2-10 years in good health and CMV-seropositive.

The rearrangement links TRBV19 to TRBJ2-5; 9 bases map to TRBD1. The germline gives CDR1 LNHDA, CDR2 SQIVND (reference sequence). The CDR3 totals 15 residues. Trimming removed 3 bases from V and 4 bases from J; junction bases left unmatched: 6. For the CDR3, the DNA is TGTGCCAGTAGTATTTACAGGGGGCTGGGAGAGACCCAGTACTTC. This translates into CASSIYRGLGETQYF. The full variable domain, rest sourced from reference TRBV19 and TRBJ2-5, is DGGITQSPKYLFRKEGQNVTLSCEQNLNHDAMYWYRQDPGQGLRLIYYSQIVNDFQKGDIAEGYSVSREKKESFPLTVTSAQKNPTAFYLCASSIYRGLGETQYFGPGTRLLVL.

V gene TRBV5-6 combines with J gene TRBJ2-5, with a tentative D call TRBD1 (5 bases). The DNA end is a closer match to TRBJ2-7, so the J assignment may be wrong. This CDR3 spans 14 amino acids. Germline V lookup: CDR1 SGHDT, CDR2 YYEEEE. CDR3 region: CASSLGTGLNEQYF. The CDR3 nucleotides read TGTGCCAGCAGCTTAGGCACAGGTCTGAACGAGCAGTACTTC.